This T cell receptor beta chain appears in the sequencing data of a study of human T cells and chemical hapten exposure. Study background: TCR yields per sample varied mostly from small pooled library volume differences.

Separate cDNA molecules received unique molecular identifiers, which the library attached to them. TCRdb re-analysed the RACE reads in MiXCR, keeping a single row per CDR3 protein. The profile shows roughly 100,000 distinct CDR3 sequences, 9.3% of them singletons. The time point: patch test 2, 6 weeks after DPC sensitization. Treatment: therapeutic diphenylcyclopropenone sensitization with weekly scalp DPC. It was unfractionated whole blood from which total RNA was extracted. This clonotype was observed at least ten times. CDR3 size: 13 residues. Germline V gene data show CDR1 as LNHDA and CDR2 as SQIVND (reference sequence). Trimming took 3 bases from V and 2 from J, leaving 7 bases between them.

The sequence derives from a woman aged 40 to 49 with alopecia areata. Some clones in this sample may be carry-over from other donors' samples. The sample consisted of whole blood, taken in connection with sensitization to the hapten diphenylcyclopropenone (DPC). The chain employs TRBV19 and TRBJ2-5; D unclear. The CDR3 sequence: CASSIGRQETQYF. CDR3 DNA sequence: TGTGCCAGTAGTATCGGCCGGCAAGAGACCCAGTACTTC.